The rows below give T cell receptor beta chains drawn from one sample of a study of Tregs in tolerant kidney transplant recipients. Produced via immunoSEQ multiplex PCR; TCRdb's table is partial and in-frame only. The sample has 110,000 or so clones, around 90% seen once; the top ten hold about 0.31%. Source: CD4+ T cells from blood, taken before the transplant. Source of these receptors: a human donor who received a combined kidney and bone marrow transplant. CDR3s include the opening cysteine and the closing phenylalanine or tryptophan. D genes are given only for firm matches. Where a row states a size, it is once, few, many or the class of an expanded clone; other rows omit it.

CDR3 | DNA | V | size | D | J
CASSFHGSNEQFF | TGTGCCAGCAGCTTCCACGGGAGTAACGAGCAGTTCTTC | TRBV7-2 | - | - | TRBJ2-1
CASSLVGAEEKLFF | TGTGCCAGCAGTTTGGTAGGGGCGGAGGAAAAACTGTTTTTT | TRBV28 | - | - | TRBJ1-4
CASSEARGGEQYF | TGTGCCAGCAGTGAAGCTAGGGGGGGCGAGCAGTACTTC | TRBV2 | - | - | TRBJ2-7
CASSGGRGFTDTQYF | TGTGCCAGCAGTGGTGGCAGGGGATTCACAGATACGCAGTATTTT | TRBV25-1 | - | - | TRBJ2-3
CASRFSPYNEQFF | TGTGCCAGCAGGTTTAGCCCCTACAATGAGCAGTTCTTC | TRBV2 | - | - | TRBJ2-1
CATSRAPGEEQFF | TGTGCCACCAGCAGAGCGCCCGGGGAGGAGCAGTTCTTC | TRBV15 | once | - | TRBJ2-1
CASSASTVLDTEAFF | TGTGCCAGCAGTGCATCCACAGTCCTCGACACTGAAGCTTTCTTT | TRBV2 | - | - | TRBJ1-1
CASSLVVSNEQFF | TGCGCCAGCAGCTTGGTTGTCTCCAATGAGCAGTTCTTC | TRBV5-1 | - | - | TRBJ2-1
CASRNQKSYGYTF | TGTGCCAGCAGAAATCAAAAGAGCTATGGCTACACCTTC | TRBV5-8 | - | - | TRBJ1-2
CASRPGTGDTGELFF | TGTGCCAGCAGGCCCGGGACAGGGGACACCGGGGAGCTGTTTTTT | TRBV2 | - | TRBD1 | TRBJ2-2
CASSAGQNKMENKQYF | TGTGCCAGCAGTGCTGGACAGAATAAAATGGAGAACAAGCAGTACTTC | TRBV25-1 | - | - | TRBJ2-7
CASSLRLASTDTQYF | TGTGCCAGCAGCTTACGGCTAGCGAGCACAGATACGCAGTATTTT | TRBV5-6 | - | - | TRBJ2-3
CAWSVQDNQPQHF | TGTGCCTGGAGTGTACAGGACAATCAGCCCCAGCATTTT | TRBV30 | - | - | TRBJ1-5
CAWSPPTGGKTQYF | TGTGCCTGGAGTCCTCCCACAGGGGGTAAGACCCAGTACTTC | TRBV30 | - | TRBD1 | TRBJ2-5
CAISQGSNQPQHF | TGTGCCATCAGTCAGGGTAGCAATCAGCCCCAGCATTTT | TRBV10-3 | - | - | TRBJ1-5
CASSLAGTPRAELFF | TGTGCCAGCAGCTTAGCCGGGACTCCCAGGGCGGAGCTGTTTTTT | TRBV7-6 | - | - | TRBJ2-2
CASSSRGETQYF | TGTGCCAGCAGCTCTCGAGGAGAGACCCAGTACTTC | TRBV5-4 | - | - | TRBJ2-5
CSVEGRGSPTEAFF | TGCAGCGTTGAGGGCAGGGGATCGCCCACTGAAGCTTTCTTT | TRBV29-1 | once | - | TRBJ1-1
CASSLFSGGKSDEQFF | TGTGCCAGCAGCTTATTTAGCGGTGGGAAAAGCGATGAGCAGTTCTTC | TRBV11-3 | - | - | TRBJ2-1
CASSKFPGQGDTDTQYF | TGTGCCAGCAGTAAGTTCCCGGGACAGGGGGACACAGATACGCAGTATTTT | TRBV28 | - | TRBD1 | TRBJ2-3
CASSYLGGGAGEQYF | TGTGCCAGCAGCTACCTCGGAGGCGGGGCGGGCGAGCAGTACTTC | TRBV7-6 | - | - | TRBJ2-7
CASNRGSGNYNEQFF | TGTGCCAGCAATCGTGGTAGCGGAAACTACAATGAGCAGTTCTTC | TRBV7-9 | - | - | TRBJ2-1
CASSVNRGYEQYF | TGTGCCAGCAGTGTAAACAGGGGCTACGAGCAGTACTTC | TRBV2 | - | TRBD1 | TRBJ2-7
CASSSPPTSGGTDTQYF | TGTGCCAGCAGCTCCCCTCCGACTAGCGGGGGAACAGATACGCAGTATTTT | TRBV7-2 | - | TRBD2 | TRBJ2-3
CASSRTGGGPMAFF | TGTGCCAGCAGCCGAACCGGGGGGGGACCCATGGCGTTCTTC | TRBV7-8 | - | TRBD2 | TRBJ2-1
CASSTDSEAFF | TGTGCCAGCAGCACAGACAGCGAAGCTTTCTTT | TRBV5-4 | - | - | TRBJ1-1